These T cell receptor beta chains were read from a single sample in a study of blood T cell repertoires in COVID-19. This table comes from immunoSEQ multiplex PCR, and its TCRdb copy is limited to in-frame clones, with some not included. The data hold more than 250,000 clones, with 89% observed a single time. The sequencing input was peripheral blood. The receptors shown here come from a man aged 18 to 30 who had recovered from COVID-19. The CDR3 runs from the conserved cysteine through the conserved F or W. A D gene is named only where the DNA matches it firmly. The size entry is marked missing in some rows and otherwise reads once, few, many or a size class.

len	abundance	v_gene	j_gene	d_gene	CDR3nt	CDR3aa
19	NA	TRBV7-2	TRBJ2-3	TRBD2	TGTGCCAGCAGCTTAGTCGCGGGGGGGCAACCTTACCGCACAGATACGCAGTATTTT	CASSLVAGGQPYRTDTQYF
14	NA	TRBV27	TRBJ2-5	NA	TGTGCCAGCAGGCGATATGACTGGCGGGAGACCCAGTACTTC	CASRRYDWRETQYF
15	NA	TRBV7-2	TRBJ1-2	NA	TGTGCCAGCAGCTTGGGGCCCAGGGCTGACTATGGCTACACCTTC	CASSLGPRADYGYTF
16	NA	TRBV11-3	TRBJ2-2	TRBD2	TGTGCCAGCAGTTCTAGCGGGAACTCATACACCGGGGAGCTGTTTTTT	CASSSSGNSYTGELFF
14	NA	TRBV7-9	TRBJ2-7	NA	TGTGCCAGCAGCCCAGATGACGGGAGTGGCGAGCAGTACTTC	CASSPDDGSGEQYF
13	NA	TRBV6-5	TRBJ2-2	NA	TGTGCCAGCAGTTACAGGGGAACCGGGGAGCTGTTTTTT	CASSYRGTGELFF
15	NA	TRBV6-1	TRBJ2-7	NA	TGTGCCAGCAGTGAAAATGGGTACAGCTCCTACGAGCAGTACTTC	CASSENGYSSYEQYF
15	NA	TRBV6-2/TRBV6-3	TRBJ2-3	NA	TGTGCCAGCAGTTACGGGGCGGCTAGCACAGATACGCAGTATTTT	CASSYGAASTDTQYF
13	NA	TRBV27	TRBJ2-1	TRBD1	TGTGCCAGCACCGAGGACAGGGGCTATGAGCAGTTCTTC	CASTEDRGYEQFF
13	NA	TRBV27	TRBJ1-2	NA	TGTGCCAGCAGTTTAAACATACGTTATGGCTACACCTTC	CASSLNIRYGYTF
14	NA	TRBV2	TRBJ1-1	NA	TGTGCCAGCAGCCCCCTGACAGTGAACACTGAAGCTTTCTTT	CASSPLTVNTEAFF
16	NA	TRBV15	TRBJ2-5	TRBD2	TGTGCCACCCAACCGGGACTAGCGGGGGCCCAAGAGACCCAGTACTTC	CATQPGLAGAQETQYF
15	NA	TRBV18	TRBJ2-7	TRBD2	TGTGCCAGCTCACCCCCGCGGGGGGGGCCCTACGAGCAGTACTTC	CASSPPRGGPYEQYF
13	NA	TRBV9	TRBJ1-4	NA	TGTGCCAGCAGGCGAGCGTCTAATGAAAAACTGTTTTTT	CASRRASNEKLFF
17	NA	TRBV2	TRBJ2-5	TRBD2	TGTGCCAGCAGTGATCCCCTAGCGGGGATCGACCAAGAGACCCAGTACTTC	CASSDPLAGIDQETQYF
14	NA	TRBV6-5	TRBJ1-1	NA	TGTGCCAGCAGTTACTTCGCAGGGATCACTGAAGCTTTTTTT	CASSYFAGITEAFF
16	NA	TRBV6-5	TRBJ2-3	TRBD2	TGTGCCAGCAGTTACGAGGCGGGAGGGCTGGGGGGTACGCAGTATTTT	CASSYEAGGLGGTQYF
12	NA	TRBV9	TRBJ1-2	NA	TGTGCCAGCAGCGCCCGTTACTATGGCTACACCTTC	CASSARYYGYTF
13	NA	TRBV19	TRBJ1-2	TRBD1	TGTGCCAGTATCCGGGCAGGGGGACTTGGCTACACCTTC	CASIRAGGLGYTF
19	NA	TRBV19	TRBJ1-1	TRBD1	TGTGCCAGTAGTTCCCCTACCTGGGACAGGGTTGGAATGAACACTGAAGCTTTCTTT	CASSSPTWDRVGMNTEAFF
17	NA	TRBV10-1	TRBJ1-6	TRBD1	TGCGCCAGCAGTGAGGTCGCGACAGGGGGCGCCGGGTCACCCCTCCACTTT	CASSEVATGGAGSPLHF
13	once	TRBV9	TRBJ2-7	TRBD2	TGTGCCAGCAGCGTAGCGGGGACTAGCGAAAAGTACTTC	CASSVAGTSEKYF